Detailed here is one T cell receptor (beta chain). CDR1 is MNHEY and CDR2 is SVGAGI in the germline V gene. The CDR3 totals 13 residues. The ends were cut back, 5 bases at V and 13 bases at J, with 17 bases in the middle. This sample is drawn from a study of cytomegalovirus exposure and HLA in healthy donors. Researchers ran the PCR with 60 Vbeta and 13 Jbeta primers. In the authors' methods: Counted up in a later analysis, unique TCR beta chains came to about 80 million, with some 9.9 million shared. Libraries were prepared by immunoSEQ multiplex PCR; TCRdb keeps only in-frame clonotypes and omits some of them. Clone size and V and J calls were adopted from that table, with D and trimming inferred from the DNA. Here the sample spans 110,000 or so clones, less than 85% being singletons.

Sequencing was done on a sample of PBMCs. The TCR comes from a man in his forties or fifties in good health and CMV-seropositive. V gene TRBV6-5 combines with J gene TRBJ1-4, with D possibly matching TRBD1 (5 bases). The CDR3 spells CASSDIGGGGLFF. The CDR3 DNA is TGTGCCAGCAGTGATATTGGGGGGGGAGGACTGTTTTTT.